This T cell receptor beta chain was captured by sequencing in a study of post-analysis software for immune sequencing data. Study outcomes and limitations: Controls showed lower frequencies than patients for a handful of TRBV segments, and TRBV5-6, TRBV5-1 and TRBV20-1 were among these.

CDR1 and CDR2 from the germline V gene are SQVTM and ANQGSEA. Trimming took 4 bases from V and 2 from J; bases not matched to a gene: 8. The CDR3 has 14 amino acids. Unique-molecular-identifier-tagged TCR beta cDNA libraries were used. TCRdb re-called the PCR reads through MiXCR, storing one row per CDR3 protein. The sample carries some 190,000 distinct CDR3 sequences, approximately 30% recorded once. On this clonotype: Its antigen is as yet unknown. A much bigger clone sits one base away, suggesting this may be a read error.

V and J are TRBV29-1 and TRBJ2-7; 7 nucleotides align to TRBD2. Input material: blood. This receptor was identified in a girl aged 2 to 17 with multiple sclerosis. CDR3 coding DNA: TGCAGCGTTGTAGTCCGGGAGGTACCCTACGAGCAGTACTTC. It codes for CSVVVREVPYEQYF.